The rows below give T cell receptor beta chains drawn from one sample of a study of shared clonotypes between healthy human individuals. Profiled with immunoSEQ multiplex PCR; TCRdb holds only in-frame clones, not every one. The data show about 1,900,000 clones, with about 95% seen just once and around 1.2% held by the top ten. Sample: naive CD8+ T cells sorted from blood. The origin of the receptors is a young man in good health. Both conserved end residues are part of each CDR3. Clone size is shown for a subset of rows, as once, few, many or a class of expanded clone.

TRBV9,-,CASSVGLGETYEQYF
TRBV13,-,CASSLRGTGEKTQYF
TRBV9,-,CASSVEGNYGYTF
TRBV27,-,CASSYTSGFEQYF
TRBV7-9,-,CASSLTIGTNYGYTF
TRBV2,-,CASREDYEQYF
TRBV10-3,-,CAISESDSSWGEQYF
TRBV7-9,-,CASSLQGSNSPLHF
TRBV7-9,-,CASSSGDMNTEAFF
TRBV11-2,-,CASSLVAETQYF
TRBV5-1,-,CASSAGASEVDGYTF
TRBV25-1,-,CASIIDSGGPNEQFF
TRBV9,-,CASSLQMNTEAFF
TRBV7-9,-,CASSPRWGGSTDTQYF
TRBV28,-,CASSSDTNTGELFF
TRBV11-3,-,CASSLGTSGREFQETQYF
TRBV27,-,CASSLLTADTQYF
TRBV13,-,CASSLRSPGNEQFF
TRBV7-9,-,CASSQKPGTQYF
TRBV2,once,CASRGTGGRGTGELFF
TRBV7-9,-,CASSSSTSGADTQYF
TRBV29-1,-,CSVEDEGLDEKLFF
TRBV27,-,CASSLASTGELFF
TRBV27,-,CASSPPQGPYNSPLHF
TRBV6-6,-,CASRGPTGEHNEQFF
TRBV5-6,-,CASSFGQTYEQYF
TRBV7-9,-,CASSLGTGTAYEQYF
TRBV30,-,CAWENRGLGYGYTF
TRBV4-1,-,CASSSPGLEDEQFF
TRBV4-1,-,CASSQLPRGTYEQYF
TRBV11-2,-,CASSPGPRTDQETQYF
TRBV4-1,-,CASSPQGSGASGELFF
TRBV5-6,-,CASSPAGAYTTLAYEQYF
TRBV5-1,-,CASSLVSTYLRTSGRETQYF
TRBV28,-,CASILTGGNNEQFF
TRBV7-2,-,CASSLAHQTDTQYF
TRBV6-5,-,CASSYAGTASYEQYF
TRBV4-1,-,CASSQDTSYYSTDTQYF
TRBV19,-,CASSIAISRTYEQYF
TRBV27,-,CASSWGAGADTQYF
TRBV15,-,CATSREGREGLYF
TRBV9,-,CASSVVAGYGYTF
TRBV7-9,-,CASSPASRGRTGELFF
TRBV7-8,-,CASSYSQGVVGRELFF
TRBV14,-,CASSQGVSGANVLTF
TRBV19,-,CASSMDNSYNEQFF
TRBV4-1,-,CASSSRGGSPDNEQFF
TRBV13,-,CASSQDSYEQYF
TRBV5-3,-,CARSLARGQGASEQYF
TRBV4-2,-,CASSQVSGIDNEQFF
TRBV4-1,-,CASSRREAGELFF
TRBV30,-,CAWSGAGYGYTF
TRBV2,-,CASDELNTEAFF
TRBV10-3,-,CAISNGLDFSGNTIYF
TRBV16,once,CASSRSTGINYGYTF
TRBV4-1,-,CASSQSDFYEQYF
TRBV19,-,CASSIDGSINQPQHF
TRBV5-8,-,CASTLTGFYGYTF
TRBV28,-,CASSWHHRNSGSYEQYF